This T cell receptor (beta chain) originates from a study of CD8+ T cells in alopecia areata. As to this clone: Its antigen is not known.

After removal of 2 bases from V and 0 bases from J, the junction contained 7 bases not matched to a gene. The CDR3 covers 15 residues. Germline loops: CDR1 GTSNPN, CDR2 SVGIG (reference sequence). In each case, RNA was isolated and then reverse transcribed into cDNA as the sequencing template. The table came from immunoSEQ multiplex PCR; TCRdb's copy has only in-frame clones and leaves some out. The sample carries 60,000 to 65,000 clones, roughly 47% recorded once. General study findings and limits: Compared with normal scalp, lesional scalp had higher clonality and more expanded CD8+ clones. With patients, TCR sharing proved less clear than in mice, a difference possibly related to HLA.

V usage is TRBV30 and J usage is TRBJ2-7; the match to TRBD1 covers 7 bases. Sequencing input: NKG2D-low CD8+ T cells sorted from blood. This receptor was obtained from a human donor with alopecia areata. As DNA, the CDR3 is TGTGCCTGGAGTCACAGGACAGGTAGCTCCTACGAGCAGTACTTC. It translates to CAWSHRTGSSYEQYF.